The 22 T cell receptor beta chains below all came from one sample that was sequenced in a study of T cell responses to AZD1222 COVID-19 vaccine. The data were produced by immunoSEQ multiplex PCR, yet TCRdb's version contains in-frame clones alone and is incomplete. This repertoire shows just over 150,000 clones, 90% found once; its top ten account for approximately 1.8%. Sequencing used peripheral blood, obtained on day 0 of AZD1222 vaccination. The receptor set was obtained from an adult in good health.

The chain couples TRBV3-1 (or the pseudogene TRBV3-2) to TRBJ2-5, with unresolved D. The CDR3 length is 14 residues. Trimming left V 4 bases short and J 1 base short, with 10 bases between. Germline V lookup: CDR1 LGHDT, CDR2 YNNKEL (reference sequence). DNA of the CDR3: TGTGCCAGCAGCCCTATCGACATCCAAGAGACCCAGTACTTC. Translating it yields CASSPIDIQETQYF.

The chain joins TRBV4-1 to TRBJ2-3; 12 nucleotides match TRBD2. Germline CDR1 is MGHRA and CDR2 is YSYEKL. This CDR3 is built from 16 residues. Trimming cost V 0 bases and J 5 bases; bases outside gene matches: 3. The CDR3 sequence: CASSQETSGSGDTQYF. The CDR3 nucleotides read TGCGCCAGCAGCCAAGAGACTAGCGGGAGTGGAGATACGCAGTATTTT.

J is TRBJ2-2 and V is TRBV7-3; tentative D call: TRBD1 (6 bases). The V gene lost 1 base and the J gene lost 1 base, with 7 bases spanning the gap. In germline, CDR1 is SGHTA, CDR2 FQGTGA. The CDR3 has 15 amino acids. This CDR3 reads CASSLRGQNTGELFF. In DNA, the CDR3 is TGTGCCAGCAGCTTAAGGGGGCAGAACACCGGGGAGCTGTTTTTT.

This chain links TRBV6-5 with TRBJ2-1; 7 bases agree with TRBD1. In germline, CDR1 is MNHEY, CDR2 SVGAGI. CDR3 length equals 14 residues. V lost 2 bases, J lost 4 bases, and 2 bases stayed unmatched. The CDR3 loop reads CASSYGQEYNEQFF. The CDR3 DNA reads TGTGCCAGCAGTTACGGACAGGAATACAATGAGCAGTTCTTC.

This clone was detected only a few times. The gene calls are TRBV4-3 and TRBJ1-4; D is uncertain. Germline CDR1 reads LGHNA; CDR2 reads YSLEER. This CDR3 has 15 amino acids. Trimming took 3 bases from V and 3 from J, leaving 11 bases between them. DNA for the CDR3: TGCGCCAGCAGCCAGAGGAGTCCCGCTAATGAAAAACTGTTTTTT. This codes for CASSQRSPANEKLFF.

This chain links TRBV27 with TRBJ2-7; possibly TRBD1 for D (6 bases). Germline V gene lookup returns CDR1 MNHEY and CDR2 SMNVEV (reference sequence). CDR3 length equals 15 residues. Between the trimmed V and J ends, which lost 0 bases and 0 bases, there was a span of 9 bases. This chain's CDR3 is CASSLSYRASYEQYF. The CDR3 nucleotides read TGTGCCAGCAGTTTATCCTACAGGGCCTCCTACGAGCAGTACTTC.

CDR3 loop: CASSPQGQGVSEKLFF. The CDR3 DNA reads as TGTGCCAGCAGCCCCCAGGGACAGGGGGTGAGTGAAAAACTGTTTTTT. The V and J genes are TRBV7-8 and TRBJ1-4; 11 bases agree with TRBD1. Germline CDR1 SGHVS, CDR2 FQNEAQ. Trimming took 5 bases from V and 7 from J; bases not matched to a gene: 9. This CDR3 has 16 amino acids. Drawing the rest from reference TRBV7-8 and TRBJ1-4, the complete variable domain is GAGVSQSPRYKVAKRGQDVALRCDPISGHVSLFWYQQALGQGPEFLTYFQNEAQLDKSGLPSDRFFAERPEGSVSTLKIQRTQQEDSAVYLCASSPQGQGVSEKLFFGSGTQLSVL.

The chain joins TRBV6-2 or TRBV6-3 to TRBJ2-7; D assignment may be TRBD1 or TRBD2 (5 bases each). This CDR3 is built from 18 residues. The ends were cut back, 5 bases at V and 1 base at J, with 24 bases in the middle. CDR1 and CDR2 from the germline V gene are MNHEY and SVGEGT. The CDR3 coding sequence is TGTGCCAGCAGTGACCCCCTCTACTTTAGCAGGGAGTCCTACGAGCAGTACTTC. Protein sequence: CASSDPLYFSRESYEQYF.

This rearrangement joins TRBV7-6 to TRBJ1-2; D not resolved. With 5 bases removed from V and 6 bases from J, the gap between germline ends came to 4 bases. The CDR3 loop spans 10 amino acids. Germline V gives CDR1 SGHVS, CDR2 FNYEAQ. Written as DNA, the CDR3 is TGTGCCAGCAGCGAAAATGGCTACACCTTC. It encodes CASSENGYTF.

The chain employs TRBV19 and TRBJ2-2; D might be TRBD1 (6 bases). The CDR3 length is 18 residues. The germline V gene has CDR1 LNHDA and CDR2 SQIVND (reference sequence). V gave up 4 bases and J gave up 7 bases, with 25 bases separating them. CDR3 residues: CASSTLGWDTRKGGELFF. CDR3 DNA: TGTGCCAGTAGTACTCTGGGGTGGGACACCCGTAAGGGCGGGGAGCTGTTTTTT.

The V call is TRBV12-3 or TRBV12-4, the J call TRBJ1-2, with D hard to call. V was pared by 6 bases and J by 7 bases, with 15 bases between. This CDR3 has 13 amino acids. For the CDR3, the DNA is TGTGCCAGCAGGTCCCACCTTTTCGGTGGCTACACCTTC. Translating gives CASRSHLFGGYTF.

Written as DNA, the CDR3 is TGTGCCAGCAGTACCCTACAGGGGCGTGAAGACACCGGGGAGCTGTTTTTT. Its protein is CASSTLQGREDTGELFF. The V call is TRBV27, the J call TRBJ2-2; the match to TRBD1 covers 7 bases. Germline CDR1 MNHEY, CDR2 SMNVEV (reference sequence). This CDR3 region has 17 residues. J gave up 3 bases and V 5 bases, and 12 bases lay outside the gene matches.

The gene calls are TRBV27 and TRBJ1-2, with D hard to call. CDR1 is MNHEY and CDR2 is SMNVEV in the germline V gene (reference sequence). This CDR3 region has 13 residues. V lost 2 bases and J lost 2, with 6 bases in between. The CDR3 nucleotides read TGTGCCAGCAGTTTAACAATAAACTATGGCTACACCTTC. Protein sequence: CASSLTINYGYTF.

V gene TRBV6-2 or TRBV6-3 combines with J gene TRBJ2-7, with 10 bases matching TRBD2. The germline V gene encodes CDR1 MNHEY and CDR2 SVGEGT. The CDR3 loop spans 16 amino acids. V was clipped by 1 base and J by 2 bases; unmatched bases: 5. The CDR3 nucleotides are TGTGCCAGCAGTTACTATACCAGCGGGAGGGCCTACGAGCAGTACTTC. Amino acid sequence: CASSYYTSGRAYEQYF.

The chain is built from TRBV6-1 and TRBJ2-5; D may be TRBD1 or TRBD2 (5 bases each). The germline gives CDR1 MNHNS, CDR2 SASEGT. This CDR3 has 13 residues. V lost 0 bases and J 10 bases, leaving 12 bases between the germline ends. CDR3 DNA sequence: TGTGCCAGCAGTGAAGCGAGGGGTAGGGGCCAGTACTTC. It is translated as CASSEARGRGQYF.

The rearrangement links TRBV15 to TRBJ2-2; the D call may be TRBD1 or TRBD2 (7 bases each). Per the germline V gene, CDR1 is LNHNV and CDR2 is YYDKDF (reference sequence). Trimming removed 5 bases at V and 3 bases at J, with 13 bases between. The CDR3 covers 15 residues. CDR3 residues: CATSRDSGDTGELFF. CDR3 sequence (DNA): TGTGCCACCAGCCGGGACAGCGGGGACACCGGGGAGCTGTTTTTT.

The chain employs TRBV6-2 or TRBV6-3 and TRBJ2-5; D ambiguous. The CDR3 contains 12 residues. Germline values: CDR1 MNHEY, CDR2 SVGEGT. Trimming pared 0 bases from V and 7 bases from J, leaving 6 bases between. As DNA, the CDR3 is TGTGCCAGCAGTTACTCGACGGTGACCCAGTACTTC. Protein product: CASSYSTVTQYF.

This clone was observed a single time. CDR3 residues: CASSKGASEVEETQYF. Here the CDR3 DNA reads TGTGCCAGCAGCAAGGGGGCTAGCGAGGTCGAAGAGACCCAGTACTTC. The chain carries TRBV11-2 and TRBJ2-5, with a possible D match to TRBD1 (7 bases). Germline values: CDR1 SGHAT, CDR2 FQNNGV. V was trimmed by 5 bases and J by 3 bases, leaving 19 bases between them. This CDR3 is built from 16 residues.

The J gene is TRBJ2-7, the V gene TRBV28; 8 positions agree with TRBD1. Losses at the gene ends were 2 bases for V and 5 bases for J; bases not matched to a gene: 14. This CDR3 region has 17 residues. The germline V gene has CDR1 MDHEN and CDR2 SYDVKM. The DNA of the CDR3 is TGTGCCAGCAGTTTAGCACCTGGGGCAGGGGGCTTCCACGAGCAGTACTTC. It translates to CASSLAPGAGGFHEQYF.

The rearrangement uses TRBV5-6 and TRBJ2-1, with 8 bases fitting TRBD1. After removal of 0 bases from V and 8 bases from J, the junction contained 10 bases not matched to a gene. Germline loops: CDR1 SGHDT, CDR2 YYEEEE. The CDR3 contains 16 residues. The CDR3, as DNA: TGTGCCAGCAGCTTGGTAGGGGTGGACAGGGTCCATGAGCAGTTCTTC. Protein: CASSLVGVDRVHEQFF.

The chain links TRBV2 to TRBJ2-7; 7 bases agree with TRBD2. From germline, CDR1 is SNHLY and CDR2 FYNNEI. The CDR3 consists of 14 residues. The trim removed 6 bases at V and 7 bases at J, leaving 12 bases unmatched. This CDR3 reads CASRPGGRRGEQYF. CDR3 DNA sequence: TGTGCCAGCAGACCGGGCGGGAGAAGAGGGGAGCAGTACTTC.

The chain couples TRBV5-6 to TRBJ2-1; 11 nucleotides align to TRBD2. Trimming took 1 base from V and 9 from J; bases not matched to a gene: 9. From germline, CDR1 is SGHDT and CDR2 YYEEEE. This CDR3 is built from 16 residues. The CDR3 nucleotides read TGTGCCAGCAGCTTGACCTTAGCGGGAGGGCCTTTTGAGCAGTTCTTC. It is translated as CASSLTLAGGPFEQFF.